The text below deals with one T cell receptor beta chain. Its antigen remains unknown. CDR3 length: 16 residues. The PCR had 60 Vbeta and 13 Jbeta primers. Using immunoSEQ multiplex PCR, the repertoire was profiled, and TCRdb retains in-frame clones only, with some absent. Of some 190,000 clones listed, approximately 80% were seen once; the top ten hold 0.95% to 1.5%. This sample was included in a study of cytomegalovirus exposure and HLA in healthy donors. The wider study: Out of 170 million or so T cells, an earlier analysis found roughly 110 million unique TCR beta sequences in total. Study findings and constraints: In vitro testing confirmed three CMV-associated chains as specific for CMV antigens.

The gene calls are TRBV21-1 and TRBJ1-1; the table assigns TRBD1, which was not confirmed against the DNA. TRBV21-1 is assigned pseudogene status. The TCR sequence derives from a boy younger than 10 in good health and CMV-seronegative. Sample: PBMCs. CDR3 nucleotide sequence: TGTGCCAGCAGCAAAGGGGACAGGGCGGTGAACACTGAAGCTTTCTTT. Protein product: CASSKGDRAVNTEAFF.